This T cell receptor beta chain was sequenced in a study of blood T cell repertoires in COVID-19. Looking at the study overall: Whether acute or convalescent, the COVID-19 samples came from the United States, Italy and Spain. Sources were T cells, B-cell-depleted T cells, or PBMCs; the material itself was cDNA or gDNA.

The authors' processing: Amplification from reference gene primers served as the basis for estimated nucleated cell counts. The table came from immunoSEQ multiplex PCR; TCRdb's copy has only in-frame clones and leaves some out. The DNA was the basis for D and trimming; V, J and clone size are from that table. The profile shows 240,000 or so clones, around 85% of them singletons. Between the trimmed V and J ends, which lost 7 bases and 4 bases, there was a span of 11 bases. The CDR3 covers 13 residues. The germline V gene encodes CDR1 LNHNV and CDR2 YYDKDF (reference sequence). This TCR derives from a woman older than 75 with acute or convalescent COVID-19. The chain recombines TRBV15 with TRBJ1-3; D gene unclear. The sequencing input was peripheral blood. CDR3 sequence: CATKTGVGNTIYF. DNA for the CDR3: TGTGCCACCAAGACGGGAGTCGGAAACACCATATATTTT.